This TCR beta chain was retrieved from a study of control samples from healthy donors and cancer patients. TCRdb keeps only in-frame clones here, not all; method: immunoSEQ multiplex PCR. The sample lists under 100,000 clones; over 85% were seen once. The specimen sequenced was blood. This receptor was identified in a woman aged 25 to 39 in good health.

The CDR3 loop is CASSRQAEAFF. CDR3 sequence (DNA): TGTGCCAGCAGTAGACAGGCCGAAGCTTTCTTT. The chain employs TRBV28 and TRBJ1-1; a possible D gene is TRBD1 (6 bases). V lost 5 bases and J lost 8, with 9 bases in between. This CDR3 region has 11 residues. CDR1 and CDR2 from the germline V gene are MDHEN and SYDVKM.